This is a list of T cell receptor beta chains from one sample in a study of PD-1 blockade in classical Hodgkin lymphoma. Assay used: immunoSEQ multiplex PCR; TCRdb lists only in-frame clones, some missing. The table lists over 75,000 clones, over 75% of them singletons. The specimen comprised peripheral blood mononuclear cells (PBMCs), sampled before the fourth cycle of nivolumab. Every receptor here comes from a human donor with classical Hodgkin lymphoma. CDR3s include the opening cysteine and the closing phenylalanine or tryptophan. D genes are given only for firm matches. Rows may omit the clone size; those that give it use once, few, many or a size class.

clone_size	j_call	d_call	v_call	cdr3_aa	cdr3_nt
-	TRBJ2-7	-	TRBV28	CASSFEAGKEYF	TGTGCCAGCAGTTTCGAGGCAGGGAAGGAGTACTTC
once	TRBJ2-6	-	TRBV5-4	CASSRRTLLANVLTF	TGTGCCAGCAGCCGCCGGACTCTTCTAGCCAACGTCCTGACTTTC
-	TRBJ2-2	TRBD1	TRBV6-7	CASSYQPGTDNTGELFF	TGTGCCAGCAGTTACCAGCCCGGGACAGACAACACCGGGGAGCTGTTTTTT
once	TRBJ2-5	-	TRBV11-3	CASSRGDQQETQYF	TGTGCCAGCAGCCGCGGGGATCAACAAGAGACCCAGTACTTC
-	TRBJ2-1	TRBD2	TRBV27	CASSFGLAGLNEQFF	TGTGCCAGCAGTTTCGGACTAGCGGGCCTCAATGAGCAGTTCTTC
-	TRBJ1-4	-	TRBV4-1	CASRERELNEKLFF	TGCGCCAGCAGGGAAAGGGAGCTTAATGAAAAACTGTTTTTT
-	TRBJ1-1	-	TRBV7-2	CASSLGRTEAFF	TGTGCCAGCAGCTTGGGGAGGACTGAAGCTTTCTTT
-	TRBJ1-6	-	TRBV6-1	CASSEGRTTDGNSPLHF	TGTGCCAGCAGTGAGGGGAGGACAACCGATGGGAATTCACCCCTCCACTTT
-	TRBJ1-5	-	TRBV30	CAWSLRSNQPQHF	TGTGCCTGGAGTCTAAGGAGCAATCAGCCCCAGCATTTT
-	TRBJ2-5	-	TRBV5-6	CASETPGKTQYF	TGTGCCAGCGAAACCCCCGGGAAGACCCAGTACTTC
few	TRBJ2-5	TRBD2	TRBV25-1	CASTDGGGETQYF	TGTGCCAGCACCGACGGGGGGGGAGAGACCCAGTACTTC
-	TRBJ2-5	-	TRBV4-1	CASSPQGGAGFQETQYF	TGCGCCAGCAGCCCACAAGGGGGAGCGGGTTTCCAAGAGACCCAGTACTTC
-	TRBJ2-1	-	TRBV6-5	CASTHLDEQFF	TGTGCCAGCACCCACCTTGATGAGCAGTTCTTC
-	TRBJ1-1	-	TRBV12-5	CASGLATDLRYTEAFF	TGTGCTAGTGGTTTGGCGACAGATCTCCGGTACACTGAAGCTTTCTTT
-	TRBJ1-2	TRBD1	TRBV27	CASSSPGQGAYGYTF	TGTGCCAGCAGTTCACCGGGACAGGGCGCCTATGGCTACACCTTC
-	TRBJ2-2	TRBD1	TRBV13	CASSVSDRGTSTGELFF	TGTGCCAGCAGCGTTTCGGACAGGGGAACGTCCACCGGGGAGCTGTTTTTT
-	TRBJ2-7	TRBD1	TRBV27	CASRTTGGPSYEQYF	TGTGCCAGCAGGACAACAGGGGGGCCCTCCTACGAGCAGTACTTC
-	TRBJ1-6	-	TRBV9	CASSVDGMASPLHF	TGTGCCAGCAGCGTAGACGGTATGGCTTCACCCCTCCACTTT
-	TRBJ2-7	TRBD1	TRBV5-4	CASSTSGTGYEQYF	TGTGCCAGCAGCACGTCCGGGACAGGCTACGAGCAGTACTTC
-	TRBJ1-5	-	TRBV7-2	CASNIVNQPQHF	TGTGCCAGCAACATCGTTAATCAGCCCCAGCATTTT
-	TRBJ2-2	-	TRBV28	CASNKGTTGELFF	TGTGCCAGCAATAAAGGGACCACCGGGGAGCTGTTTTTT
-	TRBJ2-3	-	TRBV5-6	CASSLASSTDTQYF	TGTGCCAGCAGCTTGGCCAGTAGCACAGATACGCAGTATTTT
once	TRBJ2-2	-	TRBV9	CASSTLRGGRIGELFF	TGTGCCAGCAGCACATTAAGGGGGGGCCGTATCGGGGAGCTGTTTTTT
-	TRBJ2-3	TRBD2	TRBV5-6	CASSLELASTDTQYF	TGTGCCAGCAGCTTGGAACTAGCGAGCACAGATACGCAGTATTTT
-	TRBJ1-2	-	TRBV9	CASSVLTDYTF	TGTGCCAGCAGCGTTCTGACGGACTACACCTTC
-	TRBJ2-1	-	TRBV12-1	CASSFGDSLNEQFF	TGTGCCAGCAGCTTTGGGGACAGTCTGAATGAGCAGTTCTTC
-	TRBJ1-2	TRBD1	TRBV29-1	CSIDRGANYGYTF	TGCAGCATAGACAGGGGCGCTAACTATGGCTACACCTTC
-	TRBJ1-1	-	TRBV10-3	CAISIGTLEGAFF	TGTGCCATCAGTATAGGGACACTCGAAGGGGCTTTCTTT
-	TRBJ1-3	-	TRBV2	CASSEVDTIYF	TGTGCCAGCAGTGAGGTGGACACCATATATTTT
-	TRBJ2-1	-	TRBV15	CATSRYIRNEQFF	TGTGCCACCAGCAGATACATCCGCAATGAGCAGTTCTTC
-	TRBJ2-3	TRBD1	TRBV5-4	CASRPWTGTGSTDTQYF	TGTGCCAGCAGACCCTGGACAGGGACCGGGAGCACAGATACGCAGTATTTT
-	TRBJ1-2	-	TRBV21-1	CASSEQGAPTRPANYGYTF	TGTGCCAGCAGCGAACAGGGGGCGCCCACCCGACCAGCTAACTATGGCTACACCTTC
-	TRBJ2-7	TRBD2	TRBV9	CASSPRTGGKSYEQYF	TGTGCCAGCAGCCCGCGTACGGGGGGAAAGTCCTACGAGCAGTACTTC
-	TRBJ2-2	TRBD2	TRBV11-1	CASSGLAGGIRELFF	TGTGCCAGCAGCGGACTAGCGGGGGGCATCCGGGAGCTGTTTTTT
-	TRBJ1-2	-	TRBV28	CASGIRDYGYTF	TGTGCCAGCGGCATAAGGGACTATGGCTACACCTTC